This TCR beta chain was observed in a study of neurological immune-mediated disorders. Overall study findings and caveats: None of the CDR3 amino acid sequences of expanded clones were shared across subjects, and this suggested private repertoires in all groups.

Germline V lookup: CDR1 MDHEN, CDR2 SYDVKM. With V trimmed by 6 bases and J by 3 bases, 7 bases remained unmatched. The CDR3 spans 14 residues. Described time point: longitudinal time-point 1 (baseline). The authors made cDNA by 5'RACE with 10-nucleotide random UMIs. TCRdb passed the 5' RACE reads through MiXCR, listing each CDR3 protein once. The table includes tens of thousands of distinct CDR3 sequences, around 13% detected once. This clonotype occurred many times. As yet, its antigen is unknown. The receptor was derived from a female donor with HTLV-1-associated myelopathy (HAM/TSP). The chain couples TRBV28 to TRBJ2-7; the match to TRBD1 covers 8 bases. Sample: PBMCs. The CDR3 spells CASRKTGEGYEQYF. The CDR3 coding sequence is TGTGCCAGCAGGAAGACAGGGGAAGGCTACGAGCAGTACTTC.